The 10 T cell receptor beta chains reported below all come from one sample, sequenced in a study of response to subunit inactivated influenza vaccine (dated by TCRdb to 2017 to 2018). Library prep was done by RT-PCR. Reads for this sample came from an Illumina HiSeq 2500. Using fastp trimming at Q25 and MiXCR clonotype assembly, TCRdb reanalyzed the public sequencing data and kept in-frame beta chains. For every CDR3 protein sequence, its rows merge into one entry that carries the most common genes and DNA. The table for this sample lists hundreds of thousands of distinct CDR3 sequences; less than 8% of them were counted only once. The biggest ten clones account for 13% of the sample. The sequences come from PBMCs from blood, collected less than 25 months after vaccination. Receptor source: a man aged 50 to 69 who received an inactivated influenza vaccine. Donor details come from another sample of the same person, matched by shared clones.

The chain is built from TRBV7-8 and TRBJ2-1, with 7 bases that match TRBD2. V lost 5 bases, J lost 4 bases, and 8 bases stayed unmatched. The CDR3 totals 15 residues. Germline lookup yields CDR1 SGHVS and CDR2 FQNEAQ. CDR3 loop: CASSTSGAVYNEQFF. CDR3 DNA: TGTGCCAGCAGCACGAGCGGGGCCGTATACAATGAGCAGTTCTTC.

This clonotype was recorded a few times. V usage is TRBV27 and J usage is TRBJ2-7; 8 bases are shared with TRBD1. This CDR3 comprises 15 residues. The V segment lost 0 bases and the J segment 7 bases; nucleotides outside the gene matches: 8. The germline CDR1 and CDR2 sequences are MNHEY and SMNVEV (reference sequence). CDR3: CASSLSDRAGQEQYF. CDR3 DNA sequence: TGTGCCAGCAGTTTATCGGACAGGGCTGGCCAGGAGCAGTACTTC.

This clonotype was recorded a few times. The chain recombines TRBV20-1 with TRBJ2-2; D remains unclear. Between the trimmed V and J ends, which lost 7 bases and 4 bases, there was a span of 7 bases. The germline V gene has CDR1 DFQATT and CDR2 SNEGSKA (reference sequence). This CDR3 has 11 amino acids. CDR3 in amino acids: CSVAPTGELFF. CDR3 DNA sequence: TGCAGTGTTGCCCCCACCGGGGAGCTGTTTTTT.

The sample holds many counts of this clonotype. V is TRBV7-2 and J is TRBJ2-2, with D unresolved. Germline V gene sequence: CDR1 SGHTA, CDR2 FQGNSA. The V end was cut by 2 bases, the J end by 3 bases, with 10 bases between. The CDR3 totals 15 residues. CDR3 nucleotide sequence: TGTGCCAGCAGCTTATTCGTCACCTACACCGGGGAGCTGTTTTTT. Protein sequence: CASSLFVTYTGELFF.

The gene calls are TRBV20-1 and TRBJ2-7; tentatively, D is TRBD1 (6 bases). V was cut by 0 bases and J by 7 bases, with 16 bases left in between. Per the germline V gene, CDR1 is DFQATT and CDR2 is SNEGSKA (reference sequence). The CDR3 loop spans 14 amino acids. The CDR3 protein is CSARDATGGKEQYF. In nucleotides, the CDR3 is TGCAGTGCTAGAGATGCGACAGGAGGTAAAGAGCAGTACTTC.

This clonotype was picked up a small number of times. The rearrangement joins TRBV12-3 or TRBV12-4 to TRBJ1-1; D is unresolved. V lost 3 bases and J 1 base, leaving 12 bases between the germline ends. The CDR3 spans 15 residues. CDR3 sequence (DNA): TGTGCCAGCAGTTTTGGCGGCGCTGGGAACACTGAAGCTTTCTTT. It yields the protein CASSFGGAGNTEAFF.

V gene TRBV29-1 combines with J gene TRBJ2-1; tentatively, D is TRBD1 or TRBD2 (5 bases each). This CDR3 has 12 amino acids. Germline loops: CDR1 SQVTM, CDR2 ANQGSEA. The V end was cut by 7 bases, the J end by 3 bases, with 10 bases between. The CDR3 DNA follows: TGCAGCGCCGGGACCCTCTACAATGAGCAGTTCTTC. Its protein product is CSAGTLYNEQFF.

The gene calls are TRBV12-3 or TRBV12-4 and TRBJ2-1; tentative D call: TRBD1 (6 bases). The V gene lost 2 bases and the J gene lost 4 bases, with 18 bases spanning the gap. CDR3 size: 17 residues. CDR3 amino acids: CASSLRDTLRWYNEQFF. The CDR3 bases are TGTGCCAGCAGTTTAAGGGACACCTTACGGTGGTACAATGAGCAGTTCTTC.

The rearrangement links TRBV5-1 to TRBJ2-5; D gene uncertain. V was pared by 0 bases and J by 5 bases, with 14 bases between. The CDR3 covers 15 residues. Germline V lookup: CDR1 SGHRS, CDR2 YFSETQ. The CDR3 DNA reads as TGCGCCAGCAGCTTGGATAGGGCAGTTCGCGAGACCCAGTACTTC. Translating gives CASSLDRAVRETQYF.

J is TRBJ2-1 and V is TRBV11-1; 7 bases are shared with TRBD2. V lost 1 base and J lost 8; bases outside the gene matches: 17. This CDR3 region has 18 residues. Looked up from germline, CDR1 is SGHAT and CDR2 is FQDESV (reference sequence). Here the CDR3 reads CASSLGRVLAPMLDEQFF. For the CDR3, the DNA is TGTGCCAGCAGCTTAGGACGTGTACTAGCGCCCATGCTCGATGAGCAGTTCTTC.